These T cell receptor beta chains were read from a single sample in a study of T cell responses to AZD1222 COVID-19 vaccine. The data were produced by immunoSEQ multiplex PCR, yet TCRdb's version contains in-frame clones alone and is incomplete. This sample has some 130,000 clones; about nine tenths occur once, and the top ten carry roughly 8%. The sample was peripheral blood, taken on day 0 of AZD1222 vaccination. The receptor source for this set is an adult in good health. The CDR3 runs from the conserved cysteine through the conserved F or W. The D gene is left open where the match is weak.

TRBV6-5	TRBJ1-1	.	13	CASSYSPGSEAFF
TRBV11-2	TRBJ2-2	.	14	CASSFNRVSGELFF
TRBV6-2/TRBV6-3	TRBJ1-2	.	16	CASSDPGTELGYGYTF
TRBV6-5	TRBJ1-1	.	15	CASSYSPRADTEAFF
TRBV7-3	TRBJ2-2	.	11	CASGSTGELFF
TRBV5-4	TRBJ1-3	.	13	CASSLVGGNTIYF
TRBV18	TRBJ1-5	TRBD1	16	CASSASGTGGNQPQHF
TRBV6-5	TRBJ2-7	.	14	CASRGRTISYEQYF
TRBV10-1	TRBJ1-2	TRBD1	13	CASSEGQAYGYTF
TRBV9	TRBJ2-7	.	13	CASSVDGNYEQYF
TRBV29-1	TRBJ2-7	.	14	CSVGIMTQPYEQYF
TRBV14	TRBJ2-3	.	13	CASSLGLEGTQYF
TRBV21-1	TRBJ1-3	.	19	CASSKGLWHYRGLGNTIYF
TRBV4-2	TRBJ2-5	.	15	CASSQVTGRQETQYF
TRBV19	TRBJ2-1	TRBD2	19	CASSWGLAVYDKRYNEQFF
TRBV25-1	TRBJ1-1	.	12	CASSGTTTEAFF
TRBV18	TRBJ2-3	TRBD2	15	CASSTGLAGLDTQYF
TRBV18	TRBJ2-1	TRBD2	18	CASSPFQTSGRKRDEQFF
TRBV11-2	TRBJ2-7	TRBD1	15	CASSSTPGTGDEQYF
TRBV6-2/TRBV6-3	TRBJ1-6	TRBD1	15	CASSLTGGGGSPLHF
TRBV7-2	TRBJ1-2	TRBD1	13	CASSSRTGYGYTF
TRBV5-6	TRBJ2-1	.	13	CASSYGRNNEQFF
TRBV12-3/TRBV12-4	TRBJ2-7	TRBD2	13	CASITGTNHEQYF
TRBV7-9	TRBJ2-1	.	16	CASSSLGPPTDNEQFF
TRBV20-1	TRBJ1-1	.	12	CSASSGNTEAFF
TRBV2	TRBJ1-6	.	16	CASSEEAVLQDSPLHF
TRBV6-5	TRBJ2-5	.	16	CASSYFGGRVGETQYF
TRBV6-1	TRBJ2-3	.	13	CASSEDGPDTQYF
TRBV10-3	TRBJ2-1	TRBD2	14	CAIRQGLADNEQFF
TRBV27	TRBJ1-1	.	15	CASSPWLAGNTEAFF
TRBV13	TRBJ2-7	.	13	CASSLANGVEQYF
TRBV15	TRBJ2-1	.	14	CATSRDWVRDEQFF
TRBV7-9	TRBJ2-5	.	14	CASSSQGFRETQYF
TRBV6-5	TRBJ2-7	TRBD2	15	CASSSLSGGHYEQYF
TRBV6-4	TRBJ1-5	.	11	CASRRYEPQHF
TRBV3-1/TRBV3-2	TRBJ1-5	.	17	CASSQDAYRVEDQPQHF
TRBV7-6	TRBJ2-7	TRBD2	16	CASSPPGTSVSYEQYF
TRBV12-3/TRBV12-4	TRBJ1-1	.	13	CASSPIPGIEAFF
TRBV5-1	TRBJ2-4	TRBD2	17	CASSLEGGGLAKNIQYF
TRBV10-3	TRBJ2-7	.	14	CAITPGTLTYEQYF
TRBV10-3	TRBJ1-2	.	15	CAISGRGQENYGYTF
TRBV27	TRBJ1-1	.	14	CASSPQPMNTEAFF
TRBV3-1/TRBV3-2	TRBJ1-6	.	16	CASSPTIVSYNSPLHF
TRBV7-2	TRBJ2-7	.	13	CASRIVGTYEQYF
TRBV3-1/TRBV3-2	TRBJ2-7	TRBD1	15	CASSQDGTGVYEQYF
TRBV28	TRBJ1-2	.	12	CASSGQFYGYTF
TRBV6-1	TRBJ1-6	.	12	CASRANNSPLHF
TRBV27	TRBJ1-4	.	16	CASSLVGARTNEKLFF
TRBV6-2/TRBV6-3	TRBJ2-5	.	12	CASSYGSWGLYF
TRBV19	TRBJ1-1	TRBD1	14	CASRPGQGKAEAFF